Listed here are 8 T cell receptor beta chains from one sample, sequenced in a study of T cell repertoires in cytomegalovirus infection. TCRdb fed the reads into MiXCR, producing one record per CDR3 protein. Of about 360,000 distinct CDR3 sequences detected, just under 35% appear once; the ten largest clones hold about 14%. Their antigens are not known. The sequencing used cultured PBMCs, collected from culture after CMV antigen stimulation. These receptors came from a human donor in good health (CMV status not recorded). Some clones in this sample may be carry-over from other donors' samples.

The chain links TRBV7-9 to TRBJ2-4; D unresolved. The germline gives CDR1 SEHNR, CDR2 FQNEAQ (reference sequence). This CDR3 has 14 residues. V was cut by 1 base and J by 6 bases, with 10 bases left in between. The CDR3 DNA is TGTGCCAGCAGCTTAGGGACCAGTGGAAACATTCAGTACTTC. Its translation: CASSLGTSGNIQYF.

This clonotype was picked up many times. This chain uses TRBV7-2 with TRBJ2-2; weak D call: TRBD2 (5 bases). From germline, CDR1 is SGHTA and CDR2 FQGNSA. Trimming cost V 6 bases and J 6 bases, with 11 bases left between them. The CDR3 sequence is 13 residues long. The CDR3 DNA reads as TGTGCCAGCAGTGGACTGAGGGCCGGGGAGCTGTTTTTT. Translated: CASSGLRAGELFF.

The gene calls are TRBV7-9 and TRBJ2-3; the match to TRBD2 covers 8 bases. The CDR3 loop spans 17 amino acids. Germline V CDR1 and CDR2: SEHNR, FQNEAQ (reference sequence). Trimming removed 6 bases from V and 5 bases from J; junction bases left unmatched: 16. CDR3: CASSPSWQRELEDTQYF. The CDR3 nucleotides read TGTGCCAGCAGTCCTTCCTGGCAGCGGGAGTTAGAAGATACGCAGTATTTT.

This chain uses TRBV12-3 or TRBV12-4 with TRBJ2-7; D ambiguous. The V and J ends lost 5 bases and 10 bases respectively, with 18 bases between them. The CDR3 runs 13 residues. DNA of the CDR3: TGTGCCAGCAGTCCTCCCACCGGGCGTTTTCAGTACTTC. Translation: CASSPPTGRFQYF.

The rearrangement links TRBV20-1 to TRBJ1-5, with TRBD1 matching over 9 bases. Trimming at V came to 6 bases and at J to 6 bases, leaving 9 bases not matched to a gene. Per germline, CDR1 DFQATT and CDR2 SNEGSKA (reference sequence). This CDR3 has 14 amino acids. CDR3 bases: TGCAGTGCAGCCACAGGGGGCTTAGGTCAGCCCCAGCATTTT. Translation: CSAATGGLGQPQHF.

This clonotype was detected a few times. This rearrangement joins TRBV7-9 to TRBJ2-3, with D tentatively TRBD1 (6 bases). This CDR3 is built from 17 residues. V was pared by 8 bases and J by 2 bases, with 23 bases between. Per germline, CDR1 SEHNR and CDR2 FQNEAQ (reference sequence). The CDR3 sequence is CASRKGELTLVTDTQYF. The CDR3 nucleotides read TGTGCCAGCCGGAAGGGGGAGCTGACGCTGGTCACAGATACGCAGTATTTT.

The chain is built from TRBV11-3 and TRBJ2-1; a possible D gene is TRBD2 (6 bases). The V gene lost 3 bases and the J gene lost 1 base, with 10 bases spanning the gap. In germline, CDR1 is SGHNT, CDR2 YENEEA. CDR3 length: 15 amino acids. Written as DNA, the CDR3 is TGTGCCAGCAGCTTGGAGGGCCCGTCCTACAATGAGCAGTTCTTC. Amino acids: CASSLEGPSYNEQFF.

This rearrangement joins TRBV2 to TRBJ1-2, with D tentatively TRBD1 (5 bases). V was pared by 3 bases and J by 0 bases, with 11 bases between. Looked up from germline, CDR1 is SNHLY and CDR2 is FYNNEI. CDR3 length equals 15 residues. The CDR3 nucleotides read TGTGCCAGCAGTGACACAGGATTAGCTAACTATGGCTACACCTTC. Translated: CASSDTGLANYGYTF.